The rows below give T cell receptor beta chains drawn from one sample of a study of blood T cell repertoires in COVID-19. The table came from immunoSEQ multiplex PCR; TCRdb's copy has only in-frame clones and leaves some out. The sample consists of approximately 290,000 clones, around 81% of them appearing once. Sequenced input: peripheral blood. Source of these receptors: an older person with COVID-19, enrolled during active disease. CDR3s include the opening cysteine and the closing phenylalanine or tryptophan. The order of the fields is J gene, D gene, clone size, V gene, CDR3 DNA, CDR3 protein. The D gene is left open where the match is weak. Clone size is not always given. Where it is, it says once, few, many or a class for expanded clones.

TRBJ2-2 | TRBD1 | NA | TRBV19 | TGTGCCAGTAGTATAGGGACAGGGGTCGGGGAGCTGTTTTTT | CASSIGTGVGELFF
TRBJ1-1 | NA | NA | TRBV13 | TGTGCCAGCAGCGGCCTTGGGGGGTACACTGAAGCTTTCTTT | CASSGLGGYTEAFF
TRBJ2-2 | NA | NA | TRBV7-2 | TGTGCCAGCAGCTTAGGTGGCTGGGAGCTGTTTTTT | CASSLGGWELFF
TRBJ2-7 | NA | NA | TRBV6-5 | TGTGCCAGCAGTTACTCGATCGGGGGCTCCTACGAGCAGTACTTC | CASSYSIGGSYEQYF
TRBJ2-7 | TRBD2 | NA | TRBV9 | TGTGCCAGCAGCGCCGGGACTAGCGGGAGAGGAGGCGAGCAGTACTTC | CASSAGTSGRGGEQYF
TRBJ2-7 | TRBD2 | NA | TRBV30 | TGTGCCTGGAGCGCGGGGGGACTCGGGGGTAGCAGGTTCGAGCAGTACTTC | CAWSAGGLGGSRFEQYF
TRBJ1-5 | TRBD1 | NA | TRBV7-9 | TGTGCCAGCAGCCCCTCGGACAGGGGGTTTGATCAGCCCCAGCATTTT | CASSPSDRGFDQPQHF
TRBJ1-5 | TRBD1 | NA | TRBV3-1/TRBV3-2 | TGTGCCAGCAGCCAAGGACAGGGTGGTTACCAGCCCCAGCATTTT | CASSQGQGGYQPQHF
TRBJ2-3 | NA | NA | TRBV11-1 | TGTGCCAGCAGCTTAGAACAGGAAACAGATACGCAGTATTTT | CASSLEQETDTQYF
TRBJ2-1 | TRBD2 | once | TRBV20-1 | TGCAGTGTTAGTAGCGGGAGCCCGCAGTTCTTC | CSVSSGSPQFF
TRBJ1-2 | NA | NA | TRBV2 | TGTGCCAGCACCAGAGGGACTGGCTATGGCTACACCTTC | CASTRGTGYGYTF
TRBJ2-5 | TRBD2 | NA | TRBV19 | TGTGCCAGTAGTAATCGGGCTAGCGGGACTGAGACCCAGTACTTC | CASSNRASGTETQYF
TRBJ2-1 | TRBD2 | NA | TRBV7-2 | TGTGCCAGCAGCTTATCTAGCGGCAAACACAATGAGCAGTTCTTC | CASSLSSGKHNEQFF
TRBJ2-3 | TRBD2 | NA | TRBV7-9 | TGTGCCAGCAGCTTAGCTAGCGGGAAGGGGGGTACGCAGTATTTT | CASSLASGKGGTQYF
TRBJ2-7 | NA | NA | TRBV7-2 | TGTGCCAGCAGCTCCGGACACCAGTACGAGCAGTACTTC | CASSSGHQYEQYF
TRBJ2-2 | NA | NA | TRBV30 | TGTGCCTGGAGCTACGGACGGACAACCGGGGAGCTGTTTTTT | CAWSYGRTTGELFF
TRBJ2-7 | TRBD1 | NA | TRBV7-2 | TGTGCCAGCAGCTTAGTGACAGGGTTGGACGAGCAGTACTTC | CASSLVTGLDEQYF
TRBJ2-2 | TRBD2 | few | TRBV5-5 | TGTGCCAGCAATAGCGGGGACACGAACACCGGGGAGCTGTTTTTT | CASNSGDTNTGELFF
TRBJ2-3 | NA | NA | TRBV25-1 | TGTGCCAGCAGTGAAGGGTCTAGCTTGAGCACAGATACGCAGTATTTT | CASSEGSSLSTDTQYF
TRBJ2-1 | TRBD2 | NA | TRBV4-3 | TGCGCCAGCAGCCGCGGGGACGGCGGGAGGGCCGGAGAGCAGTTCTTC | CASSRGDGGRAGEQFF
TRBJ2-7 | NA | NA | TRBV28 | TGTGCCAGCAGTTCGATCCCGCCGGGTCGGCCTTACGAGCAGTACTTC | CASSSIPPGRPYEQYF
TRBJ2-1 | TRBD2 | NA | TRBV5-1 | TGCGCCAGCAGCACAGGACTAGCGGCCAATGAGCAGTTCTTC | CASSTGLAANEQFF
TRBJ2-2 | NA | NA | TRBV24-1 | TGTGCCACCAGAAAAACGGGAGGGGGCACCACCGGGGAGCTGTTTTTT | CATRKTGGGTTGELFF
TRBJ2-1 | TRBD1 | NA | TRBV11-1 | TGTGCCAGCAGCCATCCGGGACAGGGATTAAATGAGCAGTTCTTC | CASSHPGQGLNEQFF
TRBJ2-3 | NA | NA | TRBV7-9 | TGTGCCAGCAGCTGGTCGGGCACAGATACGCAGTATTTT | CASSWSGTDTQYF
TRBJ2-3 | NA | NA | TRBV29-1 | TGCAGCGTTGAGAAAGGGTTGGCGGGGGCCGGTGGCACAGATACGCAGTATTTT | CSVEKGLAGAGGTDTQYF
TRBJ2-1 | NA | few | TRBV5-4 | TGTGCCAGCAGCTTGGACGAGAACAATGAGCAGTTCTTC | CASSLDENNEQFF
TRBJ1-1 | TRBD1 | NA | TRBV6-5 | TGTGCCAGCAGAGCTACCGCCCCGACAGGGGTAGCTTTCTTT | CASRATAPTGVAFF
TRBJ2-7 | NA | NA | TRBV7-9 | TGTGCCAGCAGCTCTACCCAGGGGACATTAAACTACGAGCAGTACTTC | CASSSTQGTLNYEQYF
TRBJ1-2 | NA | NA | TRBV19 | TGTGCCAGTAATCCCCAGTTCGCGGGTGGCTATGGCTACACCTTC | CASNPQFAGGYGYTF
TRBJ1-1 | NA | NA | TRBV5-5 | TGTGCCAGCAGCTGGTGGTCGCGTGGGTTGGGCCTGAACACTGAAGCTTTCTTT | CASSWWSRGLGLNTEAFF
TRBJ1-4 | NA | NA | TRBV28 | TGTGCCAGCTTTAACGGTATTGGTAATGAAAAACTGTTTTTT | CASFNGIGNEKLFF
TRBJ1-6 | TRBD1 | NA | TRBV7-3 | TGTGCCAGCAGCCCAACCGGGACAGGGGATTCACCCCTCCACTTT | CASSPTGTGDSPLHF
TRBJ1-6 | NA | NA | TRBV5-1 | TGCGCCAGCAGCTTGGCTCTCGGGAATTCACCCCTCCACTTT | CASSLALGNSPLHF
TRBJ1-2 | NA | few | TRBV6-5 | TGTGCCAGCAGTATGGGCTGGGGGGGCGACTATGGCTACACCTTC | CASSMGWGGDYGYTF
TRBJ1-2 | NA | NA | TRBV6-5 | TGTGCCAGCAGTTCGACAAGAGATGGCTACACCTTC | CASSSTRDGYTF
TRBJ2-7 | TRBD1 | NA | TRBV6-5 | TGTGCCAGCAGTAATAACCAGGGGGCGGTCTACGAGCAGTACTTC | CASSNNQGAVYEQYF
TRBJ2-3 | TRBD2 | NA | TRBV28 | TGTGCCAGCAGAAACCAAGTCGGGGGGGCAGGGGTTTTT | CASRNQVGGAGVF
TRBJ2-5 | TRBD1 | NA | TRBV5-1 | TGCGCCAGCAGCGACCTGAGGGCAGGGGGACAAGAGACCCAGTACTTC | CASSDLRAGGQETQYF
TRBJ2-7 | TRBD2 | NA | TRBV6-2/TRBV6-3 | TGTGCCAGCAGCCGAGCGGGGAGCTACGAGCAGTACTTC | CASSRAGSYEQYF
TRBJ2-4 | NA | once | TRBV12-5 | TGTGCTAGTGGTTTGAACTCAAACATTCAGTACTTC | CASGLNSNIQYF
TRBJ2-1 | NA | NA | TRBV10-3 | TGTGCCATCAGTGAGTCACAGGGCCCAGGGTACAATGAGCAGTTCTTC | CAISESQGPGYNEQFF